Listed below are T cell receptor beta chains from one sample, sequenced in a study of cytomegalovirus exposure and HLA in healthy donors. Data came from immunoSEQ multiplex PCR; TCRdb stores just in-frame clones and leaves some out. Of about 200,000 clones in the sample, approximately 85% were seen once. Sequencing used PBMCs. The receptors here all came from a woman under 30 in good health and CMV-seronegative. The conserved cysteine and the conserved F or W are not part of the CDR3 here. A row's size may be missing; if present it is once, few, many or a size class.

>NA|TRBV10-2
ASADRARYQPQH
>NA|TRBV5-8
ASSLGLSNQPQH
>NA|TRBV27
ASQPWAEAGIQETQY
>few|TRBV5-1
ASSLESGGRTNYGYT
>NA|TRBV7-9
ASSTNHRGRTDTQY
>few|TRBV23-1
ASSQSPGDRDEGGYEQY
>NA|TRBV10-2
ASSEGGFWGPGNTIY
>NA|TRBV6-5
ASSYGTGSSGNTIY
>NA|TRBV30
AWSTTGGTDTQY
>NA|TRBV11-2
ASSSLSGTDSNQPQH
>NA|TRBV15
ATSGIEGTIAKNIQY
>once|TRBV28
ASSLFGQGHGYT
>NA|TRBV5-6
ASSLGGGNEKLF
>NA|TRBV6-5
ASSYSASGSYEQY
>NA|TRBV5-1
ASSPFLTGTYEQY
>NA|TRBV7-8
ASSLAQGGGADTQY
>NA|TRBV9
ASSVGLADQETQY
>NA|TRBV7-7
ASSAPAGG
>NA|TRBV12-5
ASGPPTPNTEAF
>NA|TRBV11-2
ASSLEQFANTGELF
>NA|TRBV4-1
ASSTGIAEAF
>NA|TRBV6-6
ASKIQRSGGETQY
>NA|TRBV5-1
ASRPGTESHGYT
>NA|TRBV2
ASTSQYNQPQH
>NA|TRBV7-9
ASSFGTGRDEQF
>once|TRBV9
ASSPHTQTGNSPLH